The rows below give T cell receptor beta chains drawn from one sample of a study of blood T cell repertoires in COVID-19. Clones were read by immunoSEQ multiplex PCR, and TCRdb kept only the in-frame ones, dropping some. Of around 150,000 clones in the sample, 75% to 90% are singletons; the top ten hold under 2.5%. Material for sequencing was peripheral blood. The receptors here all came from a man in his 70s with acute or convalescent COVID-19. The CDR3 runs from the conserved cysteine through the conserved F or W. D genes are given only for firm matches. The size entry is marked missing in some rows and otherwise reads once, few, many or a size class.

>.|TRBV30|TRBJ2-7|.
TGTGCCTGGAAGCCGGCAGGGCTGTCACGCGAGCAGTACTTC
CAWKPAGLSREQYF
>TRBD1|TRBV10-3|TRBJ1-2|.
TGTGCCATCAGTTTCCGGGACAGGGCCTATGGCTACACCTTC
CAISFRDRAYGYTF
>.|TRBV3-1/TRBV3-2|TRBJ1-5|.
TGTGCCAGCAGCCTACGGACCGACAGCCCGAATCAGCCCCAGCATTTT
CASSLRTDSPNQPQHF
>.|TRBV27|TRBJ2-2|.
TGTGCCAGCCAAAGCGTGAACACCGGGGAGCTGTTTTTT
CASQSVNTGELFF
>TRBD1|TRBV6-6|TRBJ2-4|.
TGTGCCAGCAGGGGGGGACAGGGCACCATTCAGTACTTC
CASRGGQGTIQYF
>TRBD1|TRBV19|TRBJ1-5|.
TGTGCCAGTAGTATTACCGGGACAGGGATAAATCAGCCCCAGCATTTT
CASSITGTGINQPQHF
>TRBD1|TRBV3-1/TRBV3-2|TRBJ1-1|.
TGTGCCAGCAGCCCAGTCTCCGACAGGGGGCGCGGCACTGAAGCTTTCTTT
CASSPVSDRGRGTEAFF
>.|TRBV7-3|TRBJ2-2|.
TGTGCCAGCAGCGCCGGTACGAACACCGGGGAGCTGTTTTTT
CASSAGTNTGELFF
>TRBD2|TRBV6-5|TRBJ2-2|.
TGTGCCAGCGGGGCGGGACTAGCGGGAGCCGGGGAGCTGTTTTTT
CASGAGLAGAGELFF
>.|TRBV19|TRBJ2-5|.
TGTGCCAGTAGTATAGCCACACAGGGTCCTCGGACCCAGTACTTC
CASSIATQGPRTQYF
>.|TRBV3-1/TRBV3-2|TRBJ1-2|.
TGTGCCAGCAGCCCCGCGGGCCGGAACTATGGCTACACCTTC
CASSPAGRNYGYTF
>.|TRBV9|TRBJ1-4|.
TGTGCCAGCAGCCCCCGGACAGCGAATGAAAAACTGTTTTTT
CASSPRTANEKLFF
>.|TRBV28|TRBJ2-7|.
TGTGCCAGCAGTTTACCCGGGACTGGACTATACGAGCAGTACTTC
CASSLPGTGLYEQYF
>.|TRBV11-2|TRBJ2-3|.
TGTGCCAGCAGCTTAGATTTACGGGGGGCAGTCACAGATACGCAGTATTTT
CASSLDLRGAVTDTQYF
>TRBD1|TRBV7-9|TRBJ1-1|.
TGTGCCAGCAGACAGGGGGCACGGACTGAAGCTTTCTTT
CASRQGARTEAFF
>.|TRBV5-1|TRBJ1-5|.
TGCGCCAGCAGCCTTCTATCGGCCCAGCATTTT
CASSLLSAQHF
>.|TRBV3-1/TRBV3-2|TRBJ2-1|.
TGTGCCAGCAGTCCCCGGGCGAGCGGAAGCTCCTACAATGAGCAGTTCTTC
CASSPRASGSSYNEQFF
>.|TRBV18|TRBJ2-2|.
TGTGCCAGCTCACCACCGCTGCCAGGGGCACATAACACCGGGGAGCTGTTTTTT
CASSPPLPGAHNTGELFF
>.|TRBV5-4|TRBJ1-6|.
TGTGCCAGCAGCGTACCCGGGAGCTCCTATAATTCACCCCTCCACTTT
CASSVPGSSYNSPLHF
>.|TRBV28|TRBJ1-5|few
TGTGCCAGCAGTGCCCCCACGGGGAGTTATAGCAATCAGCCCCAGCATTTT
CASSAPTGSYSNQPQHF
>.|TRBV27|TRBJ2-5|.
TGTGCCAGCAGTACCACCCTGTGGCTCGAGACCCAGTACTTC
CASSTTLWLETQYF
>.|TRBV5-1|TRBJ2-3|.
TGCGCCAGCAGCTTGGAACCGGGAGATACGCAGTATTTT
CASSLEPGDTQYF
>.|TRBV5-4|TRBJ2-3|.
TGTGCCAGCAGTCCCAAAGCTAGGGCCGGAGGGGATACGCAGTATTTT
CASSPKARAGGDTQYF
>.|TRBV11-2|TRBJ2-2|.
TGTGCCAGCAGCCCCTTCGGGGGCACCGGGGAGCTGTTTTTT
CASSPFGGTGELFF
>.|TRBV12-3/TRBV12-4|TRBJ1-2|.
TGTGCCAGCAGTTTGGTACAGTATGGCTACACCTTC
CASSLVQYGYTF
>.|TRBV6-5|TRBJ1-5|few
TGTGCCAGCGCCCCCCTAAGGGGACAGCCCCAGCATTTT
CASAPLRGQPQHF
>.|TRBV28|TRBJ1-1|few
TGTGCCAGCAGTCCCCTTGCGGGGGTATTGAACACTGAAGCTTTCTTT
CASSPLAGVLNTEAFF
>.|TRBV23-1|TRBJ2-5|.
TGCGCCAGCAGTCAAGGCGGGGCTGAGACCCAGTACTTC
CASSQGGAETQYF
>.|TRBV5-4|TRBJ1-1|.
TGTGCCAGCAGCTCCCCGACAGGACTGAACACTGAAGCTTTCTTT
CASSSPTGLNTEAFF
>.|TRBV5-4|TRBJ2-7|.
TGTGCCAGCAGCTTGTGGAGCAACGAGCAGTACTTC
CASSLWSNEQYF
>TRBD1|TRBV11-2|TRBJ1-6|once
TGTGCCAGCAGCTGGGGGACAGGGAATTCACCCCTCCACTTT
CASSWGTGNSPLHF
>.|TRBV7-2|TRBJ2-3|.
TGTGCCAGCAGCCGCCCCATTCGGGGAGATACGCAGTATTTT
CASSRPIRGDTQYF
>.|TRBV4-2|TRBJ2-3|.
TGTGCCAGCAGCCAAGGGAGGGGAGGCACAGATACGCAGTATTTT
CASSQGRGGTDTQYF
>TRBD1|TRBV15|TRBJ1-5|.
TGTGCCACCAGCAGGGTCCGGGACAGGGTAGGACAGCCCCAGCATTTT
CATSRVRDRVGQPQHF
>TRBD1|TRBV19|TRBJ1-5|.
TGTGCCAGTACCAGGACAGGGGCTGGTCAGCCCCAGCATTTT
CASTRTGAGQPQHF
>.|TRBV5-1|TRBJ2-7|.
TGCGCCAGCAGCTTGGCCCGGGGTGCCTACGAGCAGTACTTC
CASSLARGAYEQYF
>TRBD2|TRBV4-2|TRBJ2-7|few
TGTGCCAGCAGCCCGGGGGGTTACGAGCAGTACTTC
CASSPGGYEQYF
>.|TRBV14|TRBJ2-7|.
TGTGCCAGCAGCCGTCACGAGGCCGAGCAGTACTTC
CASSRHEAEQYF
>TRBD1|TRBV11-3|TRBJ1-5|.
TGTGCCAGCAGCTGCCCCGGACAGGGGGAACCTCAGCCCCAGCATTTT
CASSCPGQGEPQPQHF
>.|TRBV3-1/TRBV3-2|TRBJ2-6|.
TGTGCCAGCAGCCTGGGACATCTCTCTGGGGCCAACGTCCTGACTTTC
CASSLGHLSGANVLTF
>.|TRBV7-3|TRBJ1-2|.
TGTGCCAGCAGCCCGGGGGGGAATCCTAACTATGGCTACACCTTC
CASSPGGNPNYGYTF
>.|TRBV27|TRBJ2-6|.
TGTGCCAGCAGGGATGGAGGTTTGGGGGCCAACGTCCTGACTTTC
CASRDGGLGANVLTF
>.|TRBV2|TRBJ2-7|.
TGTGCCAGCAGTAAGGAGACCTACGAGCAGTACTTC
CASSKETYEQYF